Following are 29 T cell receptor beta chains from one sample sequenced in a study of graft-versus-host responses after intestinal transplantation. Antigens for these TCRs are unknown. Sequenced by immunoSEQ multiplex PCR; TCRdb stores in-frame clones only, minus some. This sample has 50,000 to 75,000 clones, with 90% to 95% found just once. The sequencing used unstimulated CD4+ T cells sorted from spleen or lymph node cells, collected before transplant. Receptor source: a human donor who was the organ donor for an intestinal transplant.

This clone was observed a single time. The chain has TRBV30 and TRBJ2-3, with D unclear. Trimming shortened V by 3 bases and J by 1 base, and 17 bases separated the two germline ends. The CDR3 has 16 residues. Germline-derived CDR1 and CDR2 are GTSNPN and SVGIG (reference sequence). The CDR3 region is CAWRVPTILGTDTQYF. The CDR3 DNA reads TGTGCCTGGAGGGTCCCGACGATCCTCGGCACAGATACGCAGTATTTT.

This sequence joins TRBV11-2 and TRBJ2-5; TRBD1 is a possible D gene (6 bases). The J call may be incorrect, as the DNA end agrees better with TRBJ2-7. Looked up from germline, CDR1 is SGHAT and CDR2 is FQNNGV. CDR3 size: 15 residues. The CDR3 sequence is CASSFVTGLSYEQYF. Here the CDR3 DNA reads TGTGCCAGCAGCTTCGTGACAGGCCTCTCCTACGAGCAGTACTTC.

V and J are TRBV5-1 and TRBJ2-7; 8 bases are shared with TRBD1. The germline V gene encodes CDR1 SGHRS and CDR2 YFSETQ. The junction had 13 bases not matched to a gene; V was cut back by 4 bases and J by 4 bases. This CDR3 is 16 amino acids long. CDR3 nucleotides: TGCGCCAGCAGCCAACGTCCCGGGACAGGAATATACGAGCAGTACTTC. This codes for CASSQRPGTGIYEQYF.

The chain couples TRBV7-3 to TRBJ2-1; a possible D gene is TRBD2 (6 bases). The V gene's germline CDR1 is SGHTA and CDR2 FQGTGA. V was trimmed by 0 bases and J by 2 bases, leaving 8 bases between them. The CDR3 extends over 15 amino acids. Here the CDR3 DNA reads TGTGCCAGCAGCTTAACGCGCGGGGCCTACAATGAGCAGTTCTTC. Translating gives CASSLTRGAYNEQFF.

The chain joins TRBV7-2 to TRBJ1-1; the D is unclear. The CDR3 has 14 amino acids. Germline CDR1 and CDR2: SGHTA and FQGNSA. Trimming shortened V by 1 base and J by 2 bases, and 8 bases separated the two germline ends. CDR3 in DNA: TGTGCCAGCAGCTTAGGGGTCGGAAACACTGAAGCTTTCTTT. Its translation is CASSLGVGNTEAFF.

This rearrangement joins TRBV15 to TRBJ2-7; a weak D match, TRBD1 (6 bases). Trimming took off 3 bases at V and 4 bases at J, with 16 bases between the two ends. Germline V gene data show CDR1 as LNHNV and CDR2 as YYDKDF (reference sequence). This CDR3 region has 15 residues. The CDR3 DNA reads TGTGCCACCAGCAGGCTGACAGGTTATAGTTACGAGCAGTACTTC. Its protein product is CATSRLTGYSYEQYF.

The gene calls are TRBV20-1 and TRBJ1-1; D not resolved. This CDR3 comprises 11 residues. The V gene's germline CDR1 is DFQATT and CDR2 SNEGSKA (reference sequence). Trimming pared 2 bases from V and 1 base from J, leaving 2 bases between. Here the CDR3 DNA reads TGCAGTGCTAGACAGAACACTGAAGCTTTCTTT. It codes for CSARQNTEAFF.

This clone occurred once. The DNA of the CDR3 is TGTGCCAGCAGTTACGCAGTGAACACTGAAGCTTTCTTT. Protein product: CASSYAVNTEAFF. V and J are TRBV6-5 and TRBJ1-1; no definite D call. The CDR3 sequence is 13 residues long. The germline V and J ends were trimmed by 2 bases and 0 bases, with 4 bases remaining between them. Germline V gene sequence: CDR1 MNHEY, CDR2 SVGAGI.

The genes are TRBV6-1 and TRBJ2-7, with D tentatively TRBD2 (5 bases). The CDR3 sequence is 13 residues long. Trimming took off 6 bases at V and 6 bases at J, with 15 bases between the two ends. Germline V gives CDR1 MNHNS, CDR2 SASEGT. The CDR3 DNA sequence: TGTGCCAGCAGGGGAGCCCTCTCGGTCGAGCAGTACTTC. Translation: CASRGALSVEQYF.

Only one count was recorded for this clone. The gene calls are TRBV4-3 and TRBJ1-1; the D is unclear. The ends were cut back, 1 base at V and 5 bases at J, with 14 bases in the middle. Looked up from germline, CDR1 is LGHNA and CDR2 is YSLEER. This CDR3 region has 15 residues. CDR3 in DNA: TGCGCCAGCAGCCAAGCGATGGGCCGTGGGACTGAAGCTTTCTTT. Its translation is CASSQAMGRGTEAFF.

The rearrangement links TRBV4-3 to TRBJ1-5, with unresolved D. V shed 1 base and J shed 1 base, with 8 bases lying between them. The CDR3 is made up of 15 amino acids. Germline-derived CDR1 and CDR2 are LGHNA and YSLEER. In DNA form, the CDR3 reads TGCGCCAGCAGCCAAGTTCATAAGAGCAATCAGCCCCAGCATTTT. Protein sequence: CASSQVHKSNQPQHF.

The chain joins TRBV6-1 to TRBJ2-7; D is ambiguous. The CDR3 has 13 amino acids. V lost 6 bases, J lost 0 bases, and 9 bases lay in between. CDR1 MNHNS and CDR2 SASEGT come from the germline V gene. The chain's CDR3 is CASRKTASYEQYF. CDR3 in DNA: TGTGCCAGCAGAAAAACAGCCTCCTACGAGCAGTACTTC.

This chain links TRBV25-1 with TRBJ1-4, with D possibly matching TRBD1 (5 bases). The CDR3 loop spans 15 amino acids. Germline V CDR1 and CDR2: MGHDK, SYGVNS. The V end lost 1 base, the J end lost 10 bases, and 16 bases lay between the germline ends. CDR3 nucleotides: TGTGCCAGCAGTGAATCTATGGCAGGGAAAGGAAAACTGTTTTTT. Its translation: CASSESMAGKGKLFF.

The chain has TRBV4-3 and TRBJ1-2, with 7 positions matching TRBD1. The CDR3 loop spans 16 amino acids. After removal of 4 bases from V and 4 bases from J, the junction contained 12 bases not matched to a gene. CDR1 is LGHNA and CDR2 is YSLEER in the germline V gene. This chain's CDR3 is CASSPIGQARGYGYTF. In DNA, the CDR3 is TGCGCCAGCAGCCCCATAGGACAGGCCCGGGGCTATGGCTACACCTTC.

V is TRBV6-5 and J is TRBJ2-7; 9 positions match TRBD2. CDR3 length: 14 amino acids. With 3 bases clipped from V and 4 bases from J, the junction kept 4 bases outside the gene matches. Per the germline V gene, CDR1 is MNHEY and CDR2 is SVGAGI. This chain's CDR3 is CASSYGTSIYEQYF. In DNA form, the CDR3 reads TGTGCCAGCAGTTATGGGACTAGCATTTACGAGCAGTACTTC.

The J gene is TRBJ2-1, the V gene TRBV6-5; D remains ambiguous. CDR1 and CDR2 from the germline V gene are MNHEY and SVGAGI. V was shortened by 7 bases and J by 6 bases, with 7 bases between the two germline ends. The CDR3 loop spans 11 amino acids. The CDR3 is CASNPTNEQFF. CDR3 nucleotides: TGTGCCAGCAATCCGACCAATGAGCAGTTCTTC.

The J gene is TRBJ1-1, the V gene TRBV5-5; D is unclear. From germline, CDR1 is SGHKS and CDR2 YYEKEE (reference sequence). With 0 bases removed from V and 0 bases from J, the gap between germline ends came to 9 bases. The CDR3 extends over 15 amino acids. Written as DNA, the CDR3 is TGTGCCAGCAGCTTGGCGCCCGACCTGAACACTGAAGCTTTCTTT. The encoded protein is CASSLAPDLNTEAFF.

The chain combines TRBV14 with TRBJ1-1; no definite D call. With 0 bases removed from V and 1 base from J, the gap between germline ends came to 9 bases. This CDR3 is built from 15 residues. Germline lookup yields CDR1 SGHDN and CDR2 FVKESK. The CDR3 bases are TGTGCCAGCAGCCAAGAAAGCAGGCCGAACACTGAAGCTTTCTTT. This sequence encodes CASSQESRPNTEAFF.

This rearrangement joins TRBV2 to TRBJ2-7, with D possibly being TRBD1 (6 bases). CDR1 is SNHLY and CDR2 is FYNNEI in the germline V gene. The CDR3 runs 12 residues. The V end lost 6 bases, the J end lost 4 bases, and 10 bases lay between the germline ends. The CDR3: CASRQQGYEQYF. DNA for the CDR3: TGTGCCAGCAGGCAACAGGGATACGAGCAGTACTTC.

The chain recombines TRBV7-3 with TRBJ2-6; the D call may be TRBD1 or TRBD2 (5 bases each). The CDR3 is made up of 16 amino acids. The V end was cut by 1 base, the J end by 12 bases, with 19 bases between. Per the germline V gene, CDR1 is SGHTA and CDR2 is FQGTGA. CDR3 protein: CASSLKGGRELGVLTF. The DNA for the CDR3 is TGTGCCAGCAGCTTAAAGGGCGGCAGGGAGTTGGGCGTCCTGACTTTC.

The chain uses TRBV7-3 and TRBJ1-3; D perhaps matches TRBD1 (5 bases). Germline loops: CDR1 SGHTA, CDR2 FQGTGA. The CDR3 length is 15 residues. The V and J ends lost 6 bases and 3 bases respectively, with 15 bases between them. This chain's CDR3 is CASRKSTGGGNTIYF. CDR3 coding DNA: TGTGCCAGCAGGAAATCCACAGGCGGTGGAAACACCATATATTTT.

This clone was recorded once. The V gene is TRBV29-1, the J gene TRBJ1-1, with a possible D match to TRBD1 (5 bases). Trimming shortened V by 2 bases and J by 10 bases, and 11 bases separated the two germline ends. CDR1 is SQVTM, CDR2 ANQGSEA, per germline. The CDR3 has 11 amino acids. The CDR3 protein is CSVEIMGVAFF. The CDR3 nucleotides read TGCAGCGTTGAAATTATGGGGGTAGCTTTCTTT. Combining the CDR3 with reference TRBV29-1 and TRBJ1-1 gives the whole variable domain SAVISQKPSRDICQRGTSLTIQCQVDSQVTMMFWYRQQPGQSLTLIATANQGSEATYESGFVIDKFPISRPNLTFSTLTVSNMSPEDSSIYLCSVEIMGVAFFGQGTRLTVV.

J is TRBJ2-1 and V is TRBV6-5; a weak D match, TRBD1 (6 bases). CDR1 is MNHEY, CDR2 SVGAGI, per germline. Trimming removed 6 bases from V and 3 bases from J, with 12 bases in between. This CDR3 contains 14 residues. CDR3: CASRKGGSYNEQFF. The CDR3 DNA sequence: TGTGCCAGCAGAAAAGGGGGAAGCTACAATGAGCAGTTCTTC.

Details on this clone: Other DNA sequences from this sample encode an identical CDR3 as well. This chain joins TRBV7-9 and TRBJ2-7; TRBD1 matches 11 bases. V trimming: 5 bases; J trimming: 4 bases; junction bases outside the gene matches: 7. Germline CDR1 SEHNR, CDR2 FQNEAQ (reference sequence). This CDR3 comprises 15 residues. The CDR3 region has the DNA TGTGCCAGCAGCCTAGGGGACAGGGGGGGATACGAGCAGTACTTC. Translating gives CASSLGDRGGYEQYF.

The chain carries TRBV9 and TRBJ2-3; D not certain. The CDR3 has 13 amino acids. V was pared by 2 bases and J by 5 bases, with 9 bases between. From germline, CDR1 is SGDLS and CDR2 YYNGEE. CDR3 bases: TGTGCCAGCAGCGTGGAAGGGTTAGATACGCAGTATTTT. Its protein product is CASSVEGLDTQYF.

This clone was counted a single time. This chain uses TRBV28 with TRBJ2-3, with D unclear. Looked up from germline, CDR1 is MDHEN and CDR2 is SYDVKM. V lost 3 bases, J lost 2 bases, and 9 bases lay in between. The CDR3 is 14 amino acids. In DNA form, the CDR3 reads TGTGCCAGCAGTTTTGGCAGGTACACAGATACGCAGTATTTT. It codes for CASSFGRYTDTQYF.

The J gene is TRBJ1-4, the V gene TRBV6-5; 8 bases map to TRBD1. Germline loops: CDR1 MNHEY, CDR2 SVGAGI. This CDR3 comprises 14 residues. V was pared by 5 bases and J by 8 bases, with 7 bases of the junction left unmatched. The CDR3 here is CASSPQGAWEKLFF. The CDR3 DNA reads as TGTGCCAGCAGTCCCCAGGGGGCTTGGGAAAAACTGTTTTTT.

J is TRBJ2-5 and V is TRBV5-5; TRBD2 agrees at 7 bases. The germline V gene has CDR1 SGHKS and CDR2 YYEKEE (reference sequence). This CDR3 has 15 amino acids. V was clipped by 0 bases and J by 3 bases; unmatched bases: 5. This CDR3 is CASSLAAGREETQYF. CDR3 nucleotides: TGTGCCAGCAGCTTGGCCGCAGGGAGGGAAGAGACCCAGTACTTC.

This chain uses TRBV19 with TRBJ1-2, with no clear D. V dropped 3 bases and J dropped 1 base, with 12 bases sitting between them. Germline V gives CDR1 LNHDA, CDR2 SQIVND (reference sequence). This CDR3 is 15 amino acids long. The DNA for the CDR3 is TGTGCCAGTAGTATTCCGGGCCAGTATAACTATGGCTACACCTTC. Amino acids: CASSIPGQYNYGYTF.